This entry lists 20 T cell receptor beta chains sequenced from one sample in a study of beta chain features in type 1 diabetes. Of the isolated RNA, all was reverse transcribed, and so the sequenced material was expressed TCRB transcripts. Assay used: immunoSEQ multiplex PCR; TCRdb lists only in-frame clones, some missing. This sample carries 200,000 to 250,000 clones, 11% of them seen once, and the ten largest clones take 1% to 1.5%. The specimen sequenced was central memory CD4+ T cells from blood. Receptors were obtained from a man younger than 30 in good health.

The table lists this clone with a few counts. The gene calls are TRBV7-6 and TRBJ2-1; no clear D. The germline V gene has CDR1 SGHVS and CDR2 FNYEAQ. Trimming cost V 5 bases and J 1 base, with 15 bases left between them. The CDR3 extends over 16 amino acids. CDR3 region: CASSLPGARSYNEQFF. CDR3 coding DNA: TGTGCCAGCAGCCTCCCTGGTGCGCGGTCCTACAATGAGCAGTTCTTC.

This clone came up a few times. The V gene is TRBV5-1, the J gene TRBJ2-2; perhaps D is TRBD1 or TRBD2 (5 bases each). The CDR3 totals 15 residues. Germline lookup yields CDR1 SGHRS and CDR2 YFSETQ. Deletions cut 4 bases from V and 8 bases from J, with 18 bases between. In DNA, the CDR3 is TGCGCCAGCAGCAGGGACGTCCCGTACGCTGGGGAGCTGTTTTTT. Its translation is CASSRDVPYAGELFF. Drawing the rest from reference TRBV5-1 and TRBJ2-2, the complete variable domain is KAGVTQTPRYLIKTRGQQVTLSCSPISGHRSVSWYQQTPGQGLQFLFEYFSETQRNKGNFPGRFSGRQFSNSRSEMNVSTLELGDSALYLCASSRDVPYAGELFFGEGSRLTVL.

This clone turned up a few times. V usage is TRBV29-1 and J usage is TRBJ2-7; no clear D. Per germline, CDR1 SQVTM and CDR2 ANQGSEA. V gave up 3 bases and J gave up 0 bases, with 9 bases separating them. The CDR3 sequence is 13 residues long. The CDR3 loop reads CSVDGKSSYEQYF. The CDR3, as DNA: TGCAGCGTTGATGGCAAAAGCTCCTACGAGCAGTACTTC.

The CDR3 DNA sequence: TGTGCCACCCACGATTCCTCCTACAATGAGCAGTTCTTC. It is translated as CATHDSSYNEQFF. The chain is built from TRBV28 and TRBJ2-1; no reliable D call. Germline CDR1 and CDR2: MDHEN and SYDVKM. This CDR3 has 13 residues. V was cut by 10 bases and J by 0 bases, with 10 bases left in between.

This clone was seen more than once but under ten times. The CDR3 coding sequence is TGTGCCAGTAGTCCAGGACAGGGAAGCCAGCCCCAGCATTTT. It specifies CASSPGQGSQPQHF. The chain links TRBV19 to TRBJ1-5, with 8 nucleotides matching TRBD1. The germline gives CDR1 LNHDA, CDR2 SQIVND (reference sequence). V lost 5 bases and J lost 7; bases outside the gene matches: 7. This CDR3 contains 14 residues.

This chain joins TRBV7-2 and TRBJ2-1; D unclear. The CDR3 consists of 14 residues. Trimming left V 1 base short and J 2 bases short, with 6 bases between. The germline gives CDR1 SGHTA, CDR2 FQGNSA. This CDR3 reads CASSLDRTYNEQFF. Here the CDR3 DNA reads TGTGCCAGCAGCTTAGACCGTACCTACAATGAGCAGTTCTTC. Full variable domain (rest looked up from reference TRBV7-2 and TRBJ2-1): GAGVSQSPSNKVTEKGKDVELRCDPISGHTALYWYRQSLGQGLEFLIYFQGNSAPDKSGLPSDRFSAERTGGSVSTLTIQRTQQEDSAVYLCASSLDRTYNEQFFGPGTRLTVL.

This clone turned up a few times. The chain has TRBV2 and TRBJ2-5, with D tentatively TRBD1 or TRBD2 (5 bases each). This CDR3 has 14 amino acids. Trimming stripped 7 bases from V and 3 bases from J, with 15 bases between. The germline V gene has CDR1 SNHLY and CDR2 FYNNEI. The CDR3 DNA is TGTGCCAGCATTTGGGGGACGAGGAAAGAGACCCAGTACTTC. It is translated as CASIWGTRKETQYF.

The genes are TRBV7-2 and TRBJ2-1; D call uncertain. The CDR3 contains 15 residues. Trimming took 3 bases from V and 4 from J, leaving 13 bases between them. Germline-derived CDR1 and CDR2 are SGHTA and FQGNSA. The CDR3 DNA is TGTGCCAGCAGCTTTAGACAAGCCGGGTACAATGAGCAGTTCTTC. This sequence encodes CASSFRQAGYNEQFF.

This sequence joins TRBV5-1 and TRBJ2-3, with D possibly TRBD2 on 6 matching bases. CDR3 length: 13 residues. Trimming shortened V by 3 bases and J by 4 bases, and 9 bases separated the two germline ends. Germline values: CDR1 SGHRS, CDR2 YFSETQ. The CDR3 protein is CASSSPGADTQYF. DNA for the CDR3: TGCGCCAGCAGCTCCCCGGGGGCAGATACGCAGTATTTT.

The V call is TRBV30, the J call TRBJ1-5; TRBD1 might be the D (6 bases). Per the germline V gene, CDR1 is GTSNPN and CDR2 is SVGIG (reference sequence). This CDR3 is 14 amino acids long. The V end was cut by 2 bases, the J end by 7 bases, with 15 bases between. As DNA, the CDR3 is TGTGCCTGGAGTCTGGGAGGGGGAGGACAGCCCCAGCATTTT. Translation gives CAWSLGGGGQPQHF.

This clone was found a few times. This chain connects TRBV6-5 to TRBJ2-3, with TRBD2 matching 11 bases. The CDR3 totals 14 residues. V lost 5 bases and J lost 5; bases outside the gene matches: 3. From germline, CDR1 is MNHEY and CDR2 SVGAGI. The CDR3: CASSAGLAVDTQYF. DNA of the CDR3: TGTGCCAGCAGTGCGGGACTAGCGGTAGATACGCAGTATTTT.

A few counts support this clone. A single base separates this from a much larger clone, so it may be a read error. The CDR3 protein is CASSRDSYEQYF. In DNA, the CDR3 is TGTGCCAGCAGCCGGGACAGCTACGAGCAGTACTTC. The chain recombines TRBV25-1 with TRBJ2-7, with 7 bases fitting TRBD1. CDR1 is MGHDK, CDR2 SYGVNS, per germline. The CDR3 extends over 12 amino acids. V lost 6 bases to trimming and J lost 3 bases; unmatched junction nucleotides: 2.

As to this clone: Its ends do not fully match the called genes, so a read error is possible. The chain has TRBV5-6 and TRBJ2-5; a possible D gene is TRBD2 (7 bases). This CDR3 is built from 16 residues. Germline values: CDR1 SGHDT, CDR2 YYEEEE. In nucleotides, the CDR3 is TGTGCCAGCAGGTTGGAACGGGGGGCTCGGGACGAGACCCAGTACTTC. Its translation: CASRLERGARDETQYF. The variable domain in full, completed from reference TRBV5-6 and TRBJ2-5, reads DAGVTQSPTHLIKTRGQQVTLRCSPKSGHDTVSWYQQALGQGPQFIFQYYEEEERQRGNFPDRFSGHQFPNYSSELNVNALLLGDSALYLCASRLERGARDETQYFGPGTRLLVL.

This rearrangement joins TRBV7-9 to TRBJ2-6; the D gene is possibly TRBD1 (5 bases). V shed 2 bases and J shed 0 bases, with 14 bases lying between them. From germline, CDR1 is SEHNR and CDR2 FQNEAQ (reference sequence). This CDR3 region has 18 residues. CDR3 DNA: TGTGCCAGCAGCTTAACGCAGGGCCAGAGCTCTGGGGCCAACGTCCTGACTTTC. Residues: CASSLTQGQSSGANVLTF.

Only a few counts were recorded for this clone. The rearrangement links TRBV28 to TRBJ1-1; 9 bases are shared with TRBD1. The CDR3 runs 13 residues. Germline V CDR1 and CDR2: MDHEN, SYDVKM. J was trimmed by 8 bases and V by 5 bases; bases with no gene match: 6. This CDR3 is CASSPPGQGEAFF. DNA of the CDR3: TGTGCCAGCAGTCCCCCGGGACAGGGCGAAGCTTTCTTT.

Here the CDR3 reads CASSQGLALDTQYF. DNA for the CDR3: TGCGCCAGCAGCCAAGGACTAGCGTTGGATACGCAGTATTTT. The chain employs TRBV4-1 and TRBJ2-3; 8 positions match TRBD2. V lost 1 base to trimming and J lost 6 bases; unmatched junction nucleotides: 3. This CDR3 has 14 residues. The germline V gene encodes CDR1 MGHRA and CDR2 YSYEKL.

A note on this clone: A much larger clone differs from this one at a single base, so this may be a read error. The same CDR3 arises from other DNA sequences in this sample as well. V and J are TRBV30 and TRBJ1-2; D remains unclear. The V end lost 5 bases, the J end lost 4 bases, and 5 bases lay between the germline ends. CDR1 is GTSNPN, CDR2 SVGIG, per germline (reference sequence). CDR3 length: 10 residues. The CDR3 DNA is TGTGCCTGGGGACTCTATGGCTACACCTTC. Protein product: CAWGLYGYTF.

This rearrangement joins TRBV5-1 to TRBJ2-3; 7 bases map to TRBD1. Germline V CDR1 and CDR2: SGHRS, YFSETQ. V dropped 3 bases and J dropped 3; count of bases not matched to a gene: 7. This CDR3 has 15 amino acids. The CDR3 DNA follows: TGCGCCAGCAGCTCCACAGGGGCGGAGACAGATACGCAGTATTTT. Its protein is CASSSTGAETDTQYF.

This clone has a handful of counts. This chain connects TRBV10-3 to TRBJ2-1; D is perhaps TRBD1 or TRBD2 (5 bases each). Looked up from germline, CDR1 is ENHRY and CDR2 is SYGVKD. The CDR3 has 15 residues. The V end was cut by 6 bases, the J end by 2 bases, with 14 bases between. The chain's CDR3 is CAIRGTVLAYNEQFF. The CDR3 DNA sequence: TGTGCCATCAGGGGGACGGTACTAGCCTACAATGAGCAGTTCTTC.

This clone was picked up one time. The rearrangement links TRBV18 to TRBJ1-1; 8 nucleotides align to TRBD1. Looked up from germline, CDR1 is KGHSH and CDR2 is LQKENI. V lost 4 bases to trimming and J lost 4 bases; unmatched junction nucleotides: 11. This CDR3 is built from 16 residues. The CDR3, as DNA: TGTGCCAGCTCACTTCGGACAGGGATCGAGGGCACTGAAGCTTTCTTT. This translates into CASSLRTGIEGTEAFF.